This T cell receptor (beta chain) was recovered during a study of blood T cell repertoires in COVID-19. Study in general: Sources were T cells, B-cell-depleted T cells, or PBMCs; the material itself was cDNA or gDNA.

Profiled with immunoSEQ multiplex PCR; TCRdb holds only in-frame clones, not every one. This table holds approximately 190,000 clones, roughly four fifths found once. The clonotype comes from a woman aged 40 to 55 with acute or convalescent COVID-19. The sequenced sample was peripheral blood.

CDR3 protein: CASSPGQGPSEAFF. The CDR3 DNA is TGCGCCAGCAGCCCGGGACAGGGCCCATCTGAAGCTTTCTTT. The chain combines TRBV5-1 with TRBJ1-1, with 9 positions matching TRBD1. The germline V gene encodes CDR1 SGHRS and CDR2 YFSETQ. The CDR3 consists of 14 residues. The J segment lost 6 bases and the V segment lost 4 bases, leaving 7 bases of the junction unmatched.